These 9 T cell receptor beta chains originate from one sample sequenced in a study of blood T cell repertoires in COVID-19. Generated by immunoSEQ multiplex PCR, the TCRdb table keeps only in-frame clones and is missing some. The sample holds roughly 670,000 clones, over 80% seen once. Specimen: peripheral blood. These receptors all stem from a woman aged 18 to 35 with acute or convalescent COVID-19.

The chain uses TRBV27 and TRBJ2-7; TRBD1 agrees at 7 bases. J was trimmed by 4 bases and V by 5 bases; bases with no gene match: 8. The length of the CDR3 is 14 residues. In germline, CDR1 is MNHEY, CDR2 SMNVEV (reference sequence). CDR3 sequence: CASSLQGPIYEQYF. The CDR3 region has the DNA TGTGCCAGCAGTCTACAGGGGCCGATATACGAGCAGTACTTC.

The chain joins TRBV5-1 to TRBJ1-1; 9 bases align to TRBD1. Per germline, CDR1 SGHRS and CDR2 YFSETQ. V was pared by 0 bases and J by 11 bases, with 11 bases of the junction left unmatched. The CDR3 extends over 15 amino acids. The CDR3 DNA is TGCGCCAGCAGCTTGGTTGGGGACAGGGAATTAGCGGCTTTCTTT. Protein: CASSLVGDRELAAFF.

CDR3 in amino acids: CASSAGQGAYGYTF. CDR3 sequence (DNA): TGTGCCAGCAGCGCTGGACAGGGAGCCTATGGCTACACCTTC. The chain recombines TRBV9 with TRBJ1-2, with 8 nucleotides matching TRBD1. CDR1 and CDR2 (germline): SGDLS, YYNGEE. The CDR3 contains 14 residues. The V gene end was trimmed by 3 bases and the J gene end by 4 bases; junction bases not matched to a gene: 5.

CDR3 coding DNA: TGTGCCAGCAGTCAGACAGGGAAAACTGGAAACACCATATATTTT. Protein: CASSQTGKTGNTIYF. The chain uses TRBV6-5 and TRBJ1-3, with 7 bases identical to TRBD1. CDR3 size: 15 residues. The germline V gene has CDR1 MNHEY and CDR2 SVGAGI. J was trimmed by 2 bases and V by 5 bases; bases with no gene match: 6.

This chain uses TRBV4-1 with TRBJ1-2; D is undetermined. The CDR3 runs to 16 residues. V was shortened by 2 bases and J by 2 bases, with 15 bases between the two germline ends. Germline CDR1 MGHRA, CDR2 YSYEKL. The CDR3 sequence: CASSQYAGVANYGYTF. The DNA of the CDR3 is TGCGCCAGCAGCCAATATGCGGGCGTGGCCAACTATGGCTACACCTTC.

This chain joins TRBV4-1 and TRBJ1-5; TRBD1 might be the D (6 bases). Trimming removed 1 base from V and 0 bases from J, with 16 bases in between. CDR1 MGHRA and CDR2 YSYEKL come from the germline V gene. CDR3 size: 18 residues. The CDR3 spells CASSQGATGSYSNQPQHF. The CDR3 DNA follows: TGCGCCAGCAGCCAAGGGGCAACAGGGTCCTATAGCAATCAGCCCCAGCATTTT.

The CDR3 is CASSLSGQIYTF. CDR3 nucleotides: TGTGCCAGCAGTTTATCAGGCCAAATTTACACCTTC. The V call is TRBV12-3 or TRBV12-4, the J call TRBJ1-2; D not certain. The CDR3 length is 12 residues. Trimming removed 2 bases at V and 11 bases at J, with 12 bases between.

The V gene is TRBV27, the J gene TRBJ1-1, with TRBD1 matching over 11 bases. The trim removed 5 bases at V and 0 bases at J, leaving 8 bases unmatched. CDR3 length: 17 residues. Germline CDR1 MNHEY, CDR2 SMNVEV (reference sequence). CDR3 sequence (DNA): TGTGCCAGCAGTGCTGGGACAGGGGGTTTGATGAACACTGAAGCTTTCTTT. This translates into CASSAGTGGLMNTEAFF.

The J gene is TRBJ2-5, the V gene TRBV5-1; TRBD2 is a possible D gene (5 bases). Germline CDR1 reads SGHRS; CDR2 reads YFSETQ. V was cut by 3 bases and J by 4 bases, with 7 bases left in between. This CDR3 has 12 residues. The CDR3 DNA is TGCGCCAGCAGCTCCGAGGGAGAGACCCAGTACTTC. It is translated as CASSSEGETQYF.